This T cell receptor (beta chain) was recorded in a study of regulatory T cells in long-lasting Graves disease. On the study more broadly: The study enrolled newly diagnosed Graves' patients on antithyroid drugs under 3 months. The study's findings and limits: Persistent Graves' patients showed reduced TCR diversity versus newly diagnosed patients. The number of shared public clonotypes was higher in persistent patients (2,741) than new patients (more than 850).

Relying on iRepertoire HTBI primers and Arm-PCR of CDR3 regions, the team built TCR beta libraries. MiXCR, applied by TCRdb to the multiplex PCR reads, yields one record per CDR3 protein. The sample lists fewer than 400,000 distinct CDR3 sequences; 18% were seen once. This clonotype was counted a few times. Antigen unknown. Time point noted: newly diagnosed GD, antithyroid drugs for less than 3 months. With RNA extracted from PBMCs as input, the TCR library was made. A volume of approximately 8.4 milliliters of peripheral blood was collected in EDTA tubes. The source was peripheral blood mononuclear cells (PBMCs), collected at new diagnosis, from a patient treated with antithyroid drugs. The receptor comes from a female donor with Graves disease.

CDR3 loop: CASSYSRLGGPGELFF. CDR3 in DNA: TGTGCCAGCAGTTACTCGAGGTTGGGGGGGCCCGGGGAGCTGTTTTTT. The V gene is TRBV6-5, the J gene TRBJ2-2; D is perhaps TRBD2 (7 bases). The CDR3 spans 16 residues. Trimming pared 0 bases from V and 6 bases from J, leaving 14 bases between. Per the germline V gene, CDR1 is MNHEY and CDR2 is SVGAGI.